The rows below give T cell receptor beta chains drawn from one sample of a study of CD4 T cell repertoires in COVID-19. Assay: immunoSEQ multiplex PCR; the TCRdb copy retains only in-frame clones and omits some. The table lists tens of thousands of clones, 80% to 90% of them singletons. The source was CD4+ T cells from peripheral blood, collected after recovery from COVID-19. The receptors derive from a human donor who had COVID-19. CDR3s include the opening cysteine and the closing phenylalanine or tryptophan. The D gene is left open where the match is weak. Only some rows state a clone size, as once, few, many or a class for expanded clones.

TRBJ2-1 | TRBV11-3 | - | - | TGTGCCAGCAGCACCAGGCCGGGGCCGAATGAGCAGTTCTTC | CASSTRPGPNEQFF
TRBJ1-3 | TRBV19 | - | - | TGTGCCAGTAGTCTAGGTACCTCTGGAAACACCATATATTTT | CASSLGTSGNTIYF
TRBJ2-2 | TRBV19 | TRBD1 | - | TGTGCCAGTAGTGGGGACAGATGGGACGGGGAGCTGTTTTTT | CASSGDRWDGELFF
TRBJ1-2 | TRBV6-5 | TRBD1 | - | TGTGCCAGCAGTAGACAGGGACCCTATGGCTACACCTTC | CASSRQGPYGYTF
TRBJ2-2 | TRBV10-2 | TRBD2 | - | TGCGCCAGCAGATTAGCGGGAGGGAACACCGGGGAGCTGTTTTTT | CASRLAGGNTGELFF
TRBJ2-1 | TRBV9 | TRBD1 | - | TGTGCCAGCAGCTTCACCTCGGGACAGGACTACAATGAGCAGTTCTTC | CASSFTSGQDYNEQFF
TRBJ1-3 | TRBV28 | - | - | TGTGCCAGCAGGCCAGGCTCTGGAAACACCATATATTTT | CASRPGSGNTIYF
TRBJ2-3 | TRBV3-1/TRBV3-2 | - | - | TGTGCCAGCAGCACGTTACCGGGATGGGACACAGATACGCAGTATTTT | CASSTLPGWDTDTQYF
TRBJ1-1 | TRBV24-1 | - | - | TGTGCCACCAGTGGTGGAGTGAACACTGAAGCTTTCTTT | CATSGGVNTEAFF
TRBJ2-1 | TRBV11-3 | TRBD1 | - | TGTGCCAGCAGCTCCCGGACAGGACTTGAGCAGTTCTTC | CASSSRTGLEQFF
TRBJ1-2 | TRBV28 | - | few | TGTGCCAGCAGTTCGGACGACATCTATGGCTACACCTTC | CASSSDDIYGYTF
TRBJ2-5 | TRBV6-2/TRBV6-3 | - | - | TGTGCCAGCAGTTACGGGTTAGCGCACCAAGAGACCCAGTACTTC | CASSYGLAHQETQYF
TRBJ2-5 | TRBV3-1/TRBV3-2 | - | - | TGTGCCAGCAGCCGTTGGACGGAAGAGACCCAGTACTTC | CASSRWTEETQYF
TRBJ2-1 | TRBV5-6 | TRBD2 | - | TGTGCCAGCAGCCCCCGGGGACCGGGGGCTAGCGGGTACAATGAGCAGTTCTTC | CASSPRGPGASGYNEQFF
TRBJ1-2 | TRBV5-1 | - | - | TGCGCCAGCGCCCTTGTCAAATCACGAACAGGAACTTATGGCTACACCTTC | CASALVKSRTGTYGYTF
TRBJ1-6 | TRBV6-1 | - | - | TGTGCCAGCAGTCTGACACACTATAATTCACCCCTCCACTTT | CASSLTHYNSPLHF
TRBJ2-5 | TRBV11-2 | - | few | TGTGCCAGCAGCGCCTTTACAGGGATCGTAGAGACCCAGTACTTC | CASSAFTGIVETQYF
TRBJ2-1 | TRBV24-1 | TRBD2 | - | TGTGCCACCAGTGTCTCTAGACTAGCGGGTAGCTCCTACAATGAGCAGTTCTTC | CATSVSRLAGSSYNEQFF
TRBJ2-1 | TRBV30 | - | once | TGTGCCTGGAGCCCAGGGGGGAATGAGCAGTTCTTC | CAWSPGGNEQFF